This TCR beta chain was captured by sequencing in a study of blood T cell repertoires in COVID-19. Study-level background: Samples of COVID-19 (acute and convalescent) were obtained from the United States, Italy and Spain. PBMCs, B-cell-depleted T cells, or T cells were the source of the cDNA or gDNA that made up the material.

Under the authors' procedure: Amplification from reference gene primers served as the basis for estimated nucleated cell counts. Sequenced by immunoSEQ multiplex PCR; TCRdb stores in-frame clones only, minus some. The D gene and trimming were derived from the DNA, and the V and J assignments and clone size from that table. The sample shows 50,000 or so clones, over 80% of them seen only once. The J segment lost 4 bases and the V segment lost 5 bases, leaving 3 bases of the junction unmatched. Per the germline V gene, CDR1 is SGHTA and CDR2 is FQGNSA. This CDR3 is 13 amino acids long. The sequence came from a man between 65 and 85 years old with acute or convalescent COVID-19. The material sequenced was peripheral blood. The V call is TRBV7-2, the J call TRBJ1-2; 8 positions match TRBD1. In nucleotides, the CDR3 is TGTGCCAGCAGCCGACAGGGGATCTATGGCTACACCTTC. This encodes CASSRQGIYGYTF.